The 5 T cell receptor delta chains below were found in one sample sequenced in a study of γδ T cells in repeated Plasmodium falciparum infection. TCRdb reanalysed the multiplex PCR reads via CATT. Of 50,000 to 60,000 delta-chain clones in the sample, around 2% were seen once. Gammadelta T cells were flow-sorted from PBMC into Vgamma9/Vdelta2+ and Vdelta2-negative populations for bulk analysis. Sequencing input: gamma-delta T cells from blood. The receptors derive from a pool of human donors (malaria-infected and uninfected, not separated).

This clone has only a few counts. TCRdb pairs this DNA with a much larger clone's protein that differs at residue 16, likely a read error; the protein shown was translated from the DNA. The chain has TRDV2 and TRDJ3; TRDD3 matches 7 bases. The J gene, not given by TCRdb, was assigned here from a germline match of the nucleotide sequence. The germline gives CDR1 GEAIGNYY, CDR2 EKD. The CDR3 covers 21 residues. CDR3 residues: CACDTSMGTGVGPWDARQMFF. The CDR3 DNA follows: TGTGCCTGTGACACCTCCATGGGCACTGGGGTCGGCCCCTGGGACGCCCGACAGATGTTTTTC.

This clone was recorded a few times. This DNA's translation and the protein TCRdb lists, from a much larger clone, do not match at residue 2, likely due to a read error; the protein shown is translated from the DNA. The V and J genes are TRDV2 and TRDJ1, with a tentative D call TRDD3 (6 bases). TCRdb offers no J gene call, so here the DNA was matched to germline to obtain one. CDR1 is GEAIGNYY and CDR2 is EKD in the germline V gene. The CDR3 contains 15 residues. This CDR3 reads CSCDVVGGQGDKLIF. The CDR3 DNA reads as TGTTCCTGTGACGTGGTGGGGGGCCAAGGCGATAAACTCATCTTT.

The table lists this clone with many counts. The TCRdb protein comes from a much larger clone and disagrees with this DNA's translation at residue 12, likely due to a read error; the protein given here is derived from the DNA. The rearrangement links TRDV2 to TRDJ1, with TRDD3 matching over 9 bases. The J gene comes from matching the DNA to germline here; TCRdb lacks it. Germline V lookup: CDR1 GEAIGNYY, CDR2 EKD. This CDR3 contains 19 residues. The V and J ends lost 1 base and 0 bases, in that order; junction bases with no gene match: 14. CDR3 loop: CACDTLSPTGGQYTDKLIF. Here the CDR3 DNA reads TGTGCCTGTGACACTTTGAGCCCCACTGGGGGACAGTACACCGATAAACTCATCTTT.

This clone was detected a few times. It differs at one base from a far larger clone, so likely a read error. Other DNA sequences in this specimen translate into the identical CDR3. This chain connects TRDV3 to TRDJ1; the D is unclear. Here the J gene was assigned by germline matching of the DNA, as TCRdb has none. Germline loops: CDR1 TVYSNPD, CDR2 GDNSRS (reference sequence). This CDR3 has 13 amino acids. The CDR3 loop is CAFPYSDTDKLIF. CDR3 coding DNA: TGTGCCTTCCCATACTCGGACACCGACAAACTCATCTTT. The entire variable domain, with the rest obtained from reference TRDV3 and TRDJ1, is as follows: CDKVTQSSPDQTVASGSEVVLLCTYDTVYSNPDLFWYRIRPDYSFQFVFYGDNSRSEGADFTQGRFSVKHILTQKAFHLVISPVRTEDSATYYCAFPYSDTDKLIFGKGTRVTVEP.

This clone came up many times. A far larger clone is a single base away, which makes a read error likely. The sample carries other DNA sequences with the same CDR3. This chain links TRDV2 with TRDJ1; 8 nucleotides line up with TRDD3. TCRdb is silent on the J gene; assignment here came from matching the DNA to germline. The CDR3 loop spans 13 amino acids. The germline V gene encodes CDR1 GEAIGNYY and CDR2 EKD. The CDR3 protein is CACWGIGTDKLIF. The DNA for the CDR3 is TGTGCTTGTTGGGGGATTGGGACCGATAAACTCATCTTT.